These 2 T cell receptor beta chains were all obtained from the same sample, sequenced in a study of blood T cell repertoires in COVID-19. Clones were sequenced by immunoSEQ multiplex PCR, and TCRdb holds only the in-frame ones, with some missing. The sample comprises some 100,000 clones, around four fifths of which are singletons, and about an eighth rests with the top ten. Material for sequencing was peripheral blood. These receptors were obtained from a woman in her seventies with active or convalescent COVID-19.

The J gene is TRBJ2-7, the V gene TRBV12-3 or TRBV12-4; D not resolved. The CDR3 is 12 amino acids. V was clipped by 3 bases and J by 3 bases, with 6 bases between them. The CDR3 sequence is CASSFFGYEQYF. CDR3 coding DNA: TGTGCCAGCAGTTTTTTCGGCTACGAGCAGTACTTC.

The chain combines TRBV7-8 with TRBJ1-1; 7 nucleotides agree with TRBD1. The CDR3 covers 13 residues. With 2 bases clipped from V and 6 bases from J, the junction kept 3 bases outside the gene matches. CDR1 SGHVS and CDR2 FQNEAQ come from the germline V gene. CDR3 region: CASSLFTGAEAFF. The CDR3, as DNA: TGTGCCAGCAGCTTATTCACAGGGGCTGAAGCTTTCTTT.